This is a list of T cell receptor beta chains from one sample in a study of blood T cell repertoires in COVID-19. Repertoires were generated with immunoSEQ multiplex PCR, while TCRdb's copy carries only in-frame clones and drops some. Of approximately 200,000 clones detected, roughly 83% appear once; the ten largest clones hold almost 6%. The source material was peripheral blood. These receptors were collected from a woman aged 40 to 49 with COVID-19, enrolled during active disease. CDR3s include the opening cysteine and the closing phenylalanine or tryptophan. Fields, in order: V gene, clone size, CDR3 length, J gene, CDR3 protein. Rows give clone size only sometimes, using once, few, many, or a class for an expanded clone.

>TRBV11-3|.|12|TRBJ2-5
CASRGRGSAQYF
>TRBV10-3|.|19|TRBJ1-3
CAIEASPPVHLSAGNTIYF
>TRBV7-9|once|14|TRBJ1-4
CASSLSTTNEKLFF
>TRBV4-1|.|17|TRBJ2-3
CASRGLVRGGSTDTQYF
>TRBV7-2|.|16|TRBJ1-3
CASSPLGTYSGNTIYF
>TRBV7-2|few|13|TRBJ1-2
CASSYVGAYGYTF
>TRBV29-1|few|13|TRBJ1-1
CSVDKEGGTEAFF
>TRBV7-9|.|17|TRBJ2-1
CASSLATAGGSYNEQFF
>TRBV9|.|14|TRBJ1-2
CASSVGAGDGGYTF
>TRBV7-6|.|18|TRBJ1-1
CASRAGGSGIRMNTEAFF
>TRBV25-1|.|14|TRBJ1-1
CASSKTGKETEAFF
>TRBV19|few|13|TRBJ1-1
CASSQGVGTEAFF
>TRBV7-2|.|13|TRBJ2-5
CASSEVRSGRPNF
>TRBV18|.|14|TRBJ2-7
CASSLGQVNYEQYF
>TRBV19|few|12|TRBJ2-1
CASSIRGQEQFF
>TRBV7-2|many|16|TRBJ2-2
CASSPGHPSNTGELFF
>TRBV6-6|.|17|TRBJ1-4
CASSRTKTSTTNEKLFF
>TRBV9|.|15|TRBJ2-7
CASSDESSGTYEQYF
>TRBV10-1|.|13|TRBJ2-1
CASSEAQFNEQFF
>TRBV30|.|13|TRBJ1-4
CAWSTGTNEKLFF
>TRBV7-3|few|17|TRBJ2-1
CASSLKWRGDSYNEQFF
>TRBV6-1|.|12|TRBJ1-2
CASSDYDTGCTF
>TRBV4-1|few|15|TRBJ1-1
CASSQPLEGRTEAFF
>TRBV30|.|12|TRBJ2-1
CAWKPLHNEQFF
>TRBV11-2|.|14|TRBJ1-2
CASSSPGTVYGYTF
>TRBV27|few|16|TRBJ2-3
CASSFLLAGGRNTQYF
>TRBV6-5|.|15|TRBJ2-7
CASSYSRQGSYEQYF
>TRBV2|.|16|TRBJ1-5
CASSAHGGGSNQPQHF
>TRBV5-5|few|16|TRBJ1-3
CASSLPGAVSGNTIYF
>TRBV5-1|.|16|TRBJ2-2
CASSLAELAGAGELFF
>TRBV7-3|few|15|TRBJ2-5
CASRSTSGDRETQYF